This T cell receptor beta chain was profiled in a study of OX40 agonist ivuxolimab in advanced cancers. About the study: The treatment was a fully human IgG2 OX40 agonist, ivuxolimab.

Germline-derived CDR1 and CDR2 are SGHTS and YDEGEE. This CDR3 is built from 15 residues. V was trimmed by 3 bases and J by 1 base, leaving 13 bases between them. TCRdb's copy holds only in-frame clones and misses some; the assay was immunoSEQ multiplex PCR. The sample holds under 25,000 clones, around 86% seen once. Blood draws occurred at baseline, cycle 4 day 1, and cycle 7 day 1. Sequenced material: CD4+ or CD8+ T cells sorted from blood, taken in a trial of the OX40 agonist ivuxolimab. The genes are TRBV5-8 and TRBJ1-1, with a weak D call TRBD1 (6 bases). The sequence was collected from an adult with an advanced solid tumor such as melanoma, head and neck, liver or kidney cancer. CDR3 bases: TGTGCCAGCAGCTGGGGGACACCCTCGAACACTGAAGCTTTCTTT. Residues: CASSWGTPSNTEAFF.